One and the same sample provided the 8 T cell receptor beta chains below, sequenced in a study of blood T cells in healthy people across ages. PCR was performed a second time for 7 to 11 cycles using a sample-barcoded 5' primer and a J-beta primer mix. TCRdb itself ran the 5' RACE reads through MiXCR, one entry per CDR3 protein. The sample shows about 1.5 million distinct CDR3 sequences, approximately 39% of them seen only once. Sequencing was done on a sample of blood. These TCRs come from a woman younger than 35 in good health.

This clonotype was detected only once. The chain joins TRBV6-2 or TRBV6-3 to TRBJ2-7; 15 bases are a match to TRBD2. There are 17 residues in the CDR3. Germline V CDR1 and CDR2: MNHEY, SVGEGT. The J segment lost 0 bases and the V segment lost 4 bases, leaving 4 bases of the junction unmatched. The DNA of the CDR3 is TGTGCCAGCAGTTCGGGACTAGCGGGAGGCCTCTCCTACGAGCAGTACTTC. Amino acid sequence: CASSSGLAGGLSYEQYF.

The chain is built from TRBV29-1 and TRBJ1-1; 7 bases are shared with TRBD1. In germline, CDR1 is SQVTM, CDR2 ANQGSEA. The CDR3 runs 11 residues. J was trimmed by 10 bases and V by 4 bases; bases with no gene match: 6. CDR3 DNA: TGCAGCGTTGGGACCCGACAGGGAGCTTTCTTT. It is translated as CSVGTRQGAFF. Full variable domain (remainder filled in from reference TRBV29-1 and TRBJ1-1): SAVISQKPSRDICQRGTSLTIQCQVDSQVTMMFWYRQQPGQSLTLIATANQGSEATYESGFVIDKFPISRPNLTFSTLTVSNMSPEDSSIYLCSVGTRQGAFFGQGTRLTVV.

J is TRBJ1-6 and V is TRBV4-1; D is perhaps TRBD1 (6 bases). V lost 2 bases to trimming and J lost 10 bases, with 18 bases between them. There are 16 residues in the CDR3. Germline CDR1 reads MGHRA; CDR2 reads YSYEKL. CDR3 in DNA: TGCGCCAGCAGCCAAACTAGCAGGGGATTTGGCTCACCCCTCCACTTT. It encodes CASSQTSRGFGSPLHF.

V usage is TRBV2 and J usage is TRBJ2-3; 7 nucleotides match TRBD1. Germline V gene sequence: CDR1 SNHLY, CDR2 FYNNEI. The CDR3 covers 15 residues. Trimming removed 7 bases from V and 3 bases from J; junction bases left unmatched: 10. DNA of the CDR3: TGTGCCAGCATCAGCGACAGGGCTGAAACAGATACGCAGTATTTT. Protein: CASISDRAETDTQYF. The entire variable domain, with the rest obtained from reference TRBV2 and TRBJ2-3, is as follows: EPEVTQTPSHQVTQMGQEVILRCVPISNHLYFYWYRQILGQKVEFLVSFYNNEISEKSEIFDDQFSVERPDGSNFTLKIRSTKLEDSAMYFCASISDRAETDTQYFGPGTRLTVL.

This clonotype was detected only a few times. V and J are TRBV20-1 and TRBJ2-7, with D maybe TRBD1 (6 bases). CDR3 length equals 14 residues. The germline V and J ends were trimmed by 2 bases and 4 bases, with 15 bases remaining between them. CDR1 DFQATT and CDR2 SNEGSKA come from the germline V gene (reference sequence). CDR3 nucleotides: TGCAGTGCTAGACAGCCAGGGGATTTGTACGAGCAGTACTTC. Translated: CSARQPGDLYEQYF.

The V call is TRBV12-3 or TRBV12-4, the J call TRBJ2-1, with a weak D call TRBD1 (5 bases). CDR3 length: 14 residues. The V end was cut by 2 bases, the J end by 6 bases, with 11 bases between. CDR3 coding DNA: TGTGCCAGCAGTTTAATTAGGGGCCCCAATGAGCAGTTCTTC. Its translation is CASSLIRGPNEQFF.

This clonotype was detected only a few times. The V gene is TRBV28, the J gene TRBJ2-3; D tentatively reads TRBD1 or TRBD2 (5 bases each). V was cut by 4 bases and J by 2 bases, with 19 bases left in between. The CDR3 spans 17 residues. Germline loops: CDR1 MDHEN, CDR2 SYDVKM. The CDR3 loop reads CASSYPLWDGYTDTQYF. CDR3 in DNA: TGTGCCAGCAGTTACCCCCTTTGGGACGGCTACACAGATACGCAGTATTTT.

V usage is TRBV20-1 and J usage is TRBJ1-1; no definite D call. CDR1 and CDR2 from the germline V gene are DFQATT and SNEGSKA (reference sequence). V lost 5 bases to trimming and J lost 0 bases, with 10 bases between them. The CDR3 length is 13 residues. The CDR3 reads CSAVTAMNTEAFF. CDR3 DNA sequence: TGCAGTGCTGTGACGGCTATGAACACTGAAGCTTTCTTT.